The clone carrying this T cell receptor (beta chain) was detected once. Authors' data handling: Amplification of reference gene primers was used by the study to estimate nucleated cell counts. Data came from immunoSEQ multiplex PCR; TCRdb stores just in-frame clones and leaves some out. V and J calls and clone size come straight from that table; D and trimming were deduced from the DNA. The repertoire includes 120,000 or so clones, 85% to 90% of them detected once, and more than 1.5% sits in the top ten. The sample belongs to a study of blood T cell repertoires in COVID-19. In the study overall: COVID-19 samples, acute and convalescent, were from the United States, Italy and Spain. From T cells, B-cell-depleted T cells, or PBMCs came the material, which was cDNA or gDNA.

The CDR3 consists of 13 residues. The germline CDR1 and CDR2 sequences are MNHEY and SMNVEV (reference sequence). The V gene end was trimmed by 5 bases and the J gene end by 6 bases; junction bases not matched to a gene: 7. The rearrangement uses TRBV27 and TRBJ2-7; 7 nucleotides align to TRBD1. The sample comprised peripheral blood. The receptor comes from a human donor in a cohort sampled during active COVID-19. CDR3 residues: CASSPGTVLEQYF. CDR3 sequence (DNA): TGTGCCAGCAGTCCAGGGACAGTCCTCGAGCAGTACTTC.